This T cell receptor (beta chain) was obtained from a study of cytomegalovirus exposure and HLA in healthy donors. General observations from the study: Association of a missense DCLRE1C variant with TCR beta V- and J-gene trimming was reported in a later analysis. Cytomegalovirus-associated TCR beta chains were listed, numbering some 150. Researchers reportedly found TCR beta sequences accurately predicted most subjects' HLA-A and HLA-B alleles. TCR beta V segments were, for the most part, productive about 87% or about 30% of the time in an earlier analysis.

V lost 6 bases, J lost 7 bases, and 8 bases stayed unmatched. Germline V gene sequence: CDR1 MNHNS, CDR2 SASEGT. This CDR3 is built from 14 residues. PCR amplification relied on 60 Vbeta primers (plus 13 Jbeta primers). Data came from immunoSEQ multiplex PCR; TCRdb stores just in-frame clones and leaves some out. The profile shows about 130,000 clones, roughly 74% of them singletons. In regard to this clone: Its target is not known.

The genes are TRBV6-1 and TRBJ2-2, with 7 positions matching TRBD1. Sample: PBMCs. The sequence was obtained from a woman aged 45-60 years in good health and CMV-seropositive. The CDR3 region has the DNA TGTGCCAGCAGGGAACGACAGGGCATCGGGGAGCTGTTTTTT. Its protein product is CASRERQGIGELFF.